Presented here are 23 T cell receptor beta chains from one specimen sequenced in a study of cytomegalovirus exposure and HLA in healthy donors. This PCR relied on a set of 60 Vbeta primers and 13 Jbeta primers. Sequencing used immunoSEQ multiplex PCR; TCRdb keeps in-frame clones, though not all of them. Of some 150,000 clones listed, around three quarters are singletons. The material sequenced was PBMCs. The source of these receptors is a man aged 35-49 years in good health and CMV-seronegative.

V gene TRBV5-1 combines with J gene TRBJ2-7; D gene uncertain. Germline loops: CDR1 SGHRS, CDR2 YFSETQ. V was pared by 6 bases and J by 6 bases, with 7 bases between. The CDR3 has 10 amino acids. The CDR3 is CASTRGEQYF. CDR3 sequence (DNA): TGCGCCAGCACGAGAGGCGAGCAGTACTTC.

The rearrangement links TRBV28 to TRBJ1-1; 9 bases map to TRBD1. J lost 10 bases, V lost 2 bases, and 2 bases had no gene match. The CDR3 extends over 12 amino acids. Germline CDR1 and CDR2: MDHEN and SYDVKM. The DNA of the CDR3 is TGTGCCAGCAGTTTACTACAGGGGGCAGCTTTCTTT. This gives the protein CASSLLQGAAFF.

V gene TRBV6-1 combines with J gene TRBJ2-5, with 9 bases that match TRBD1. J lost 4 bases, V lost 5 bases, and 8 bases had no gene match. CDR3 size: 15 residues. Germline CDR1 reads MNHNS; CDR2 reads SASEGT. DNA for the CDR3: TGTGCCAGCAGTCGGGGACAGGGAAGGGTAGAGACCCAGTACTTC. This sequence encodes CASSRGQGRVETQYF.

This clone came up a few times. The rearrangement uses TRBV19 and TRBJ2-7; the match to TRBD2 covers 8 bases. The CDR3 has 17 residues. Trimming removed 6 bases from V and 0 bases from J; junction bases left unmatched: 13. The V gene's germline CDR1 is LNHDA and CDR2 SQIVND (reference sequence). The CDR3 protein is CASREAAGGENSYEQYF. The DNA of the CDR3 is TGTGCCAGTAGAGAAGCGGCGGGGGGCGAAAACTCCTACGAGCAGTACTTC.

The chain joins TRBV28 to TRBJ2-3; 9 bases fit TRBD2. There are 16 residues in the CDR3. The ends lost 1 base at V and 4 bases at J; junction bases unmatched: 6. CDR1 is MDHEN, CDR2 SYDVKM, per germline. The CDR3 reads CASSLLAGAVADTQYF. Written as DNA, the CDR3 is TGTGCCAGCAGTTTATTAGCGGGAGCGGTCGCAGATACGCAGTATTTT.

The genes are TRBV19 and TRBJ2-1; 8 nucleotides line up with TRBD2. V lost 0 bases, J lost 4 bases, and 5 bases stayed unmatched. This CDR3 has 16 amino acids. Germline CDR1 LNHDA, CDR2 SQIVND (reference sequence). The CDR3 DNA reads TGTGCCAGTAGTATAGACGCTAGCGGGTCTTACAATGAGCAGTTCTTC. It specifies CASSIDASGSYNEQFF.

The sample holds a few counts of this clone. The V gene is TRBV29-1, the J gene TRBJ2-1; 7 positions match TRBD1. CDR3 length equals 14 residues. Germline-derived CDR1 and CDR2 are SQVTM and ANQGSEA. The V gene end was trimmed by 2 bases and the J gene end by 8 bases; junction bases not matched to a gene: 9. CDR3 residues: CSVETPTGSDEQFF. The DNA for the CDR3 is TGCAGCGTTGAAACACCGACAGGGAGCGATGAGCAGTTCTTC.

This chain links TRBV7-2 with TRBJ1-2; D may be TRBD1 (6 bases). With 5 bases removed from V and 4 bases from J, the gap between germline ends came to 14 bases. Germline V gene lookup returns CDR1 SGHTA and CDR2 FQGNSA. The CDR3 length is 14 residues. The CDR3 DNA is TGTGCCAGCAGCCGTCCTGGACAGAGCTATGGCTACACCTTC. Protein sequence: CASSRPGQSYGYTF.

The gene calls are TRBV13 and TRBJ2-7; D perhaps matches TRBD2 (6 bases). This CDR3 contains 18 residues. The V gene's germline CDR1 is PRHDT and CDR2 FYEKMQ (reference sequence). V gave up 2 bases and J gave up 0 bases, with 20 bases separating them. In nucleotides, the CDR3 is TGTGCCAGCAGCTTACCCCTATCTGAGGGAGGTAGCTCCTACGAGCAGTACTTC. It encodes CASSLPLSEGGSSYEQYF.

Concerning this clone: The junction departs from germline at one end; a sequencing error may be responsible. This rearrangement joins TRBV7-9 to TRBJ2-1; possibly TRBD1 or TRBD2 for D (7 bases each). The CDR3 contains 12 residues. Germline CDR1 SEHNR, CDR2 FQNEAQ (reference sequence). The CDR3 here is CSSSRGGNEQFF. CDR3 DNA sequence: TGTTCCAGCAGCAGGGGGGGCAATGAGCAGTTCTTC.

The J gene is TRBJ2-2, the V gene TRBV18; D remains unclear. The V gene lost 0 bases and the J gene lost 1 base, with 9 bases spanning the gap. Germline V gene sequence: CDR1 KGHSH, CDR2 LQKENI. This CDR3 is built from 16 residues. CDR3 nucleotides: TGTGCCAGCTCACCACCGGGCAGCAAGAACACCGGGGAGCTGTTTTTT. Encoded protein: CASSPPGSKNTGELFF.

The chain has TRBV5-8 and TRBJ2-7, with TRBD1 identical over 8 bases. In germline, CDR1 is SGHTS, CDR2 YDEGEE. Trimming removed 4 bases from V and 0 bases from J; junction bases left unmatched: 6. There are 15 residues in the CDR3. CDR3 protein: CASSQGQGSSYEQYF. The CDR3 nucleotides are TGTGCCAGCAGCCAAGGACAGGGAAGCTCCTACGAGCAGTACTTC. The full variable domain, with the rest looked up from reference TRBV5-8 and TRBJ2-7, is EAGVTQSPTHLIKTRGQQATLRCSPISGHTSVYWYQQALGLGLQFLLWYDEGEERNRGNFPPRFSGRQFPNYSSELNVNALELEDSALYLCASSQGQGSSYEQYFGPGTRLTVT.

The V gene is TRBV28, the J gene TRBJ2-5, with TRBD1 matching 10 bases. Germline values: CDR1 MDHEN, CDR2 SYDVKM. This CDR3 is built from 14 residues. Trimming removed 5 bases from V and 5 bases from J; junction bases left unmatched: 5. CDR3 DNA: TGTGCCAGCAGTGCGACAGGGGGCGACGAGACCCAGTACTTC. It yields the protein CASSATGGDETQYF.

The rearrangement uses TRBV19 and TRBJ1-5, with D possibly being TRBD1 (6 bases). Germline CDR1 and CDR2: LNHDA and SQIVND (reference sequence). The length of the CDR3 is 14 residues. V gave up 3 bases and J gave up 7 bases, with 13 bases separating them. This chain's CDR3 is CASSIVGGRQPQHF. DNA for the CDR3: TGTGCCAGTAGTATCGTCGGGGGGCGGCAGCCCCAGCATTTT. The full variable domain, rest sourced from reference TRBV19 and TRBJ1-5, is DGGITQSPKYLFRKEGQNVTLSCEQNLNHDAMYWYRQDPGQGLRLIYYSQIVNDFQKGDIAEGYSVSREKKESFPLTVTSAQKNPTAFYLCASSIVGGRQPQHFGDGTRLSIL.

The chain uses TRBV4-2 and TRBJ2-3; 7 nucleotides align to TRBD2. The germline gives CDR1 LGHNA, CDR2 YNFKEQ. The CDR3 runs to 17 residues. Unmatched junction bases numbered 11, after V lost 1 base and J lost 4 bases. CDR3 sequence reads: CASSQVSMAGAPDTQYF. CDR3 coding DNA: TGTGCCAGCAGCCAAGTAAGTATGGCGGGAGCACCAGATACGCAGTATTTT.

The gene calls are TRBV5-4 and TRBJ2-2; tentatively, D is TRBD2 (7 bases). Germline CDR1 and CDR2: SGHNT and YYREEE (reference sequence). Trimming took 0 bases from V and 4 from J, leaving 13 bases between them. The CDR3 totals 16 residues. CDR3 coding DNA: TGTGCCAGCAGCTTGGGCGGGGGCGGCAGCACCGGGGAGCTGTTTTTT. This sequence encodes CASSLGGGGSTGELFF.

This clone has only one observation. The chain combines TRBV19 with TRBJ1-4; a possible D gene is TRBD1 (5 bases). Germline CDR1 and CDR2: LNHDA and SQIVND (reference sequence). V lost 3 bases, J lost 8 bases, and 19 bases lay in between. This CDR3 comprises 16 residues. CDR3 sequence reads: CASSIQGIRGGEKLFF. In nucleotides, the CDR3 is TGTGCCAGTAGTATCCAGGGTATACGAGGTGGCGAAAAACTGTTTTTT.

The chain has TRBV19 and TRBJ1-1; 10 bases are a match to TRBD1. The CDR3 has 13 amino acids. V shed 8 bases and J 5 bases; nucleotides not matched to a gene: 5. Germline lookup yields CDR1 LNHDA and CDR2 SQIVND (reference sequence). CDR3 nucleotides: TGTGCCAGTCGCGACAGGGGGCTGACTGAAGCTTTCTTT. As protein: CASRDRGLTEAFF.

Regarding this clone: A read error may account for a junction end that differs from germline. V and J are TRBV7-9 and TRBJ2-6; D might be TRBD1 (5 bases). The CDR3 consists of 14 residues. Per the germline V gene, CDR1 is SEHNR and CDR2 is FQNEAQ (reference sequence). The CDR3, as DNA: TGTGCCAGCAGCCGAGTTATTGGGGCCAACGGCCTGACTTTC. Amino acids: CASSRVIGANGLTF.

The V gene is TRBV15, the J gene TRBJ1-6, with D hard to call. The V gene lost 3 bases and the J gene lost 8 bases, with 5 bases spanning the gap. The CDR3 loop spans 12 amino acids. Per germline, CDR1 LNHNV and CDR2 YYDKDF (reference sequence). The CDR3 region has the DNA TGTGCCACCAGCAGGCGGGATTCACCCCTCCACTTT. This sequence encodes CATSRRDSPLHF.

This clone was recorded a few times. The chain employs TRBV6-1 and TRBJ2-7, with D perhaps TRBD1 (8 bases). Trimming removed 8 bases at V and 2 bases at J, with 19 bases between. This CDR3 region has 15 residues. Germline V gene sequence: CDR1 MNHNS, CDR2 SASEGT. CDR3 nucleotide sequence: TGTGCCAGCGAGGGGAGGGGGACAGGTCCCTACGAGCAGTACTTC. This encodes CASEGRGTGPYEQYF.

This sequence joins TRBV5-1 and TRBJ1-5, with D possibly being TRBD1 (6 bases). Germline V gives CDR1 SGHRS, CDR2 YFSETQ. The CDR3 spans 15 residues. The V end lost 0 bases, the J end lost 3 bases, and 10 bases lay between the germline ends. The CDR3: CASSLEQGPNQPQHF. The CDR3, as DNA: TGCGCCAGCAGCTTGGAACAGGGCCCCAATCAGCCCCAGCATTTT.

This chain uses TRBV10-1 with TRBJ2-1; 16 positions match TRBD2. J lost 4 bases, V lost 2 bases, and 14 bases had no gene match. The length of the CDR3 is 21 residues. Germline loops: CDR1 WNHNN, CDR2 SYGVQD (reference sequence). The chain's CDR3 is CASSEPDGTSGRVEPYNEQFF. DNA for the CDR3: TGCGCCAGCAGTGAGCCAGACGGGACTAGCGGGAGGGTTGAACCGTACAATGAGCAGTTCTTC.